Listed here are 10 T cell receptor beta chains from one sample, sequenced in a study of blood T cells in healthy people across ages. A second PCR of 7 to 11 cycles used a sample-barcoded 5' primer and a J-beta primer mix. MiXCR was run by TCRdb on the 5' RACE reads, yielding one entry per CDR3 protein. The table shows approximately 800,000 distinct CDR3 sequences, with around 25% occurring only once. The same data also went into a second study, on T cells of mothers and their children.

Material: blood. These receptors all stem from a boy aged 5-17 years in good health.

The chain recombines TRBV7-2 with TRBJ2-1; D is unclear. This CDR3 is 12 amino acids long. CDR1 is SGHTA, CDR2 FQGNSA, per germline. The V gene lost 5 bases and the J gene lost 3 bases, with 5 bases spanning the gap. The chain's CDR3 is CASSADYNEQFF. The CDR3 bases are TGTGCCAGCAGCGCGGACTACAATGAGCAGTTCTTC.

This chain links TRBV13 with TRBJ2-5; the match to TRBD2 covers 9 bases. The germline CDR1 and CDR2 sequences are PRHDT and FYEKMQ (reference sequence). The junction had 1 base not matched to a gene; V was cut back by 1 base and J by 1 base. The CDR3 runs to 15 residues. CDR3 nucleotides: TGTGCCAGCAGCTTAGAGCGGGGGGTCCAAGAGACCCAGTACTTC. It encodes CASSLERGVQETQYF.

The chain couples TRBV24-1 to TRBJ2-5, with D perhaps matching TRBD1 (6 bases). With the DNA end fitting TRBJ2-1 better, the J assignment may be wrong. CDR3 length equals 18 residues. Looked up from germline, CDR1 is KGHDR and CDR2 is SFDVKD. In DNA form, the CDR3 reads TGTGCCACCAGTGATTCTGGGCCTAATCAGGGGTTCTACAATGAGCAGTTCTTC. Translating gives CATSDSGPNQGFYNEQFF.

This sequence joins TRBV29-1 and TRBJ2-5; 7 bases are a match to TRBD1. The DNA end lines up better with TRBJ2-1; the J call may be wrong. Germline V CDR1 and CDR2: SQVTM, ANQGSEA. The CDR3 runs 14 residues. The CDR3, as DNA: TGCAGCGTTCGTCCCACAGGGGTCTACAATGAGCAGTTCTTC. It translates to CSVRPTGVYNEQFF.

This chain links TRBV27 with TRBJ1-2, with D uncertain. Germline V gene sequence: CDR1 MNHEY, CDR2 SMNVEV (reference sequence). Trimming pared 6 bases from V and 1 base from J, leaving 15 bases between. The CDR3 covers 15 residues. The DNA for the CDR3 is TGTGCCAGCAGCCCGCGCCCAGGACTTAACTATGGCTACACCTTC. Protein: CASSPRPGLNYGYTF.

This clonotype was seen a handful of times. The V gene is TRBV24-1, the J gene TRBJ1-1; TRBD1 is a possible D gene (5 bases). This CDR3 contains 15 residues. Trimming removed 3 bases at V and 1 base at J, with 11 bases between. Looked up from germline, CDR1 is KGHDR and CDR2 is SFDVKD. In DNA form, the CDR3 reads TGTGCCACCAGTGATCCCAAAACAGGGAACACTGAAGCTTTCTTT. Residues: CATSDPKTGNTEAFF.

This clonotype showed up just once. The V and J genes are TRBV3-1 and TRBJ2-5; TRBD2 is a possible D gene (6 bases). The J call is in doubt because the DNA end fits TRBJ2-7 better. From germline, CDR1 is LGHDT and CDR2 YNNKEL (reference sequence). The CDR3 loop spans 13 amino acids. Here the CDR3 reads CASGGTPGYEQYF. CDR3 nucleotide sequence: TGTGCCAGCGGGGGGACCCCCGGATACGAGCAGTACTTC.

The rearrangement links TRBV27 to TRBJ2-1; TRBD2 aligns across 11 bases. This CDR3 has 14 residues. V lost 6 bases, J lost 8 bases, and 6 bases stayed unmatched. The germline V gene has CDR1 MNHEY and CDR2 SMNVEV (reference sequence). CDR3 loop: CASSLAGGLYEQFF. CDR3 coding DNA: TGTGCCAGCAGCCTAGCGGGGGGTCTATATGAGCAGTTCTTC.

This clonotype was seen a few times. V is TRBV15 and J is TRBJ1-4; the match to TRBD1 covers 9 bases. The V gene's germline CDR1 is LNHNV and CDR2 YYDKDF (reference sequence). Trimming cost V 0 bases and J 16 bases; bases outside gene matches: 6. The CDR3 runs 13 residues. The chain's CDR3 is CATSRDFMGQGFF. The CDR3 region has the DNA TGTGCCACCAGCAGAGATTTCATGGGACAGGGGTTTTTT.

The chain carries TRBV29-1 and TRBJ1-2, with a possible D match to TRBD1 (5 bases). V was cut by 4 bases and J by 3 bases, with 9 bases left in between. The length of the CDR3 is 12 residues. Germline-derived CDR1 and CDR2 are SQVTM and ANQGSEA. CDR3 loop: CSVGRGHYGYTF. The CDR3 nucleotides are TGCAGCGTTGGCCGGGGACACTATGGCTACACCTTC.